This is a list of T cell receptor beta chains from one sample in a study of blood T cell repertoires in COVID-19. The data were produced by immunoSEQ multiplex PCR, yet TCRdb's version contains in-frame clones alone and is incomplete. The sample shows some 370,000 clones, about 87% of them seen only once. The specimen sequenced was peripheral blood. All receptors derive from a woman in her 30s with COVID-19, enrolled during active disease. Both conserved end residues are part of each CDR3. Fields, in order: V gene, clone size, D gene, J gene, CDR3 DNA, CDR3 protein. The D gene is left open where the match is weak. Only part of the rows carry a size: once, few, many, or a class if the clone is expanded.

TRBV28	-	TRBD2	TRBJ2-1	TGTGCCAGCAGTTTTAAGCTAGCGGGAGGGGTCCATGAGCAGTTCTTC	CASSFKLAGGVHEQFF
TRBV21-1	-	-	TRBJ2-5	TGTGCCAGCAGCAAAAAGGGGACTAGCTATGTAGGGACCCAGTACTTC	CASSKKGTSYVGTQYF
TRBV7-3	-	TRBD2	TRBJ2-1	TGTGCCAGCAGCTTGGGGACCGCTAGCGGGAGGAACAATGAGCAGTTCTTC	CASSLGTASGRNNEQFF
TRBV19	-	-	TRBJ1-5	TGTGCCAGTAGTCGACAGTCTAGCAATCAGCCCCAGCATTTT	CASSRQSSNQPQHF
TRBV19	-	TRBD1	TRBJ1-5	TGTGCCAGTAGTACCCTCGGACAGGGTGGTGGCCAGCCCCAGCATTTT	CASSTLGQGGGQPQHF
TRBV1	-	-	TRBJ2-7	TGCACCAGCAGCCGGGTCGGGACATCCTACGAGCAGTACTTC	CTSSRVGTSYEQYF
TRBV11-2	few	-	TRBJ2-1	TGTGCCAGCAGCTATGGAGGGGAGTCACGGTACAATGAGCAGTTCTTC	CASSYGGESRYNEQFF
TRBV4-1	-	-	TRBJ2-4	TGCGCCAGCAGCCAAGGAGCGCGAGCCAAAAACATTCAGTACTTC	CASSQGARAKNIQYF
TRBV6-2/TRBV6-3	-	-	TRBJ1-2	TGTGCCAGCAGCGCGGGAGTTCTCCACACCTTC	CASSAGVLHTF
TRBV7-6	-	-	TRBJ2-7	TGTGCCAGCAGCTTAGCCCCAGGTACCTACGAGCAGTACTTC	CASSLAPGTYEQYF
TRBV7-9	-	-	TRBJ2-3	TGTGCCAGCAGCTGGGAACTAGTCGCAGATACGCAGTATTTT	CASSWELVADTQYF
TRBV24-1	-	-	TRBJ2-3	TGTGCCACCAGTACTGGGGCCAGGGGACATACAGATACGCAGTATTTT	CATSTGARGHTDTQYF
TRBV25-1	-	TRBD2	TRBJ2-7	TGTGCCACCACTAGCGCAACCGCCTACGAGCAGTACTTC	CATTSATAYEQYF
TRBV15	-	-	TRBJ1-4	TGTGCCACCAGCAGAGGATCGGGTGCAACTAATGAAAAACTGTTTTTT	CATSRGSGATNEKLFF
TRBV10-2	-	TRBD1	TRBJ2-7	TGCGCCAGCTCCAGTCCGGGACAGTCCTACGAGCAGTACTTC	CASSSPGQSYEQYF
TRBV2	once	TRBD2	TRBJ2-1	TGTGCCAGCAGGGGGGGACTAGCGGGAGACAATGAGCAGTTCTTC	CASRGGLAGDNEQFF
TRBV2	-	TRBD2	TRBJ2-1	TGTGCCAGCAGGGCAACTAGCGGGAGAACCTACAATGAGCAGTTCTTC	CASRATSGRTYNEQFF
TRBV27	-	-	TRBJ1-2	TGTGCCAGCAGTTACTCCGGGCCGGAGGGCTATGGCTACACCTTC	CASSYSGPEGYGYTF
TRBV2	-	-	TRBJ2-5	TGTGCCAGCAGTGAAGACAGGAAAGTCGGGGAGACCCAGTACTTC	CASSEDRKVGETQYF
TRBV2	-	-	TRBJ2-7	TGTGCCAGCAGGATAACAGGGGAGCAGTACTTC	CASRITGEQYF
TRBV6-2/TRBV6-3	-	-	TRBJ2-3	TGTGCCAGCAGCCTGGGGGCGGGAGCCTCAGATACGCAGTATTTT	CASSLGAGASDTQYF
TRBV6-2/TRBV6-3	-	-	TRBJ1-5	TGTGCCAGCAGTTACGAGAGAAATTACAATCAGCCCCAGCATTTT	CASSYERNYNQPQHF
TRBV28	-	-	TRBJ1-2	TGTGCCAGCAGCACAGGTTTTGCTAACTATGGCTACACCTTC	CASSTGFANYGYTF
TRBV6-2/TRBV6-3	-	-	TRBJ2-1	TGTGCCAGCAGCCACTCGGGGAGCTCCTACAATGAGCAGTTCTTC	CASSHSGSSYNEQFF
TRBV4-1	-	-	TRBJ1-2	TGCGCCAGCAGCCAAGATAGACAACCAGGAAGGGGCTACACCTTC	CASSQDRQPGRGYTF
TRBV12-3/TRBV12-4	-	-	TRBJ1-2	TGTGCCAGCAGTTTATACCGAGACTATGGCTACACCTTC	CASSLYRDYGYTF
TRBV5-5	once	-	TRBJ1-5	TGTGCCAGCAGCGTGGACAGACCTCAGCCCCAGCATTTT	CASSVDRPQPQHF
TRBV10-1	-	-	TRBJ2-4	TGCGCCAGCAGCGCCCGGGAATCCTATATAGCCAAAAACATTCAGTACTTC	CASSARESYIAKNIQYF
TRBV30	-	TRBD1	TRBJ2-6	TGTGCCTTCAAGGGGGCTGCAAGGGCCAACGTCCTGACTTTC	CAFKGAARANVLTF
TRBV6-2/TRBV6-3	-	-	TRBJ1-1	TGTGCCAGCAGTCAGCTCCGGGTCATGAACACTGAAGCTTTCTTT	CASSQLRVMNTEAFF
TRBV6-5	-	TRBD1	TRBJ1-2	TGTGCCAGCAGTTACTCCGGGGACAGGGGGAATGGCTACACCTTC	CASSYSGDRGNGYTF
TRBV28	-	-	TRBJ1-5	TGTGCCAGCAGTATAATACCCGAGAATCAGCCCCAGCATTTT	CASSIIPENQPQHF
TRBV11-2	-	TRBD2	TRBJ2-1	TGTGCCAGCAGCTTCCTAGCTAGCGGGACCATGGGCAATGAGCAGTTCTTC	CASSFLASGTMGNEQFF
TRBV6-5	-	-	TRBJ1-2	TGTGCCAGCAGACTCGGACAGAACTATGGCTACACCTTC	CASRLGQNYGYTF
TRBV9	-	-	TRBJ1-3	TGTGCCAGCAGCCTCCCTCAAGATGCAGAATCTGGAAACACCATATATTTT	CASSLPQDAESGNTIYF
TRBV5-8	-	TRBD1	TRBJ2-5	TGTGCCAGCAGCTCGTACAGGGGGTGGATGGAGACCCAGTACTTC	CASSSYRGWMETQYF
TRBV6-6	-	-	TRBJ1-5	TGTGCCAGCAGTGACTTCGAGGGGGATGGTCAGCCCCAGCATTTT	CASSDFEGDGQPQHF
TRBV5-1	-	TRBD1	TRBJ1-2	TGCGCCAGCAGCTTACAACCGGGACAGCAAAACCTCTATGGCTACACCTTC	CASSLQPGQQNLYGYTF
TRBV24-1	-	TRBD2	TRBJ2-1	TGTGCCACCAGTGACTCTAGCGGGAGACGGTATGAGCAGTTCTTC	CATSDSSGRRYEQFF
TRBV4-3	-	-	TRBJ2-7	TGCGCCAGCAGCCACGGAACTCCGGGCGAGCAGTACTTC	CASSHGTPGEQYF
TRBV4-2	-	TRBD1	TRBJ1-6	TGTGCCAGCAGCCAAGCGGGACAGAATTCACCCCTCCACTTT	CASSQAGQNSPLHF
TRBV28	-	-	TRBJ1-6	TGTGCCAGCAGTTTAAGGGGCCTCATAGGACGGCCCCTCCACTTT	CASSLRGLIGRPLHF
TRBV5-4	few	TRBD1	TRBJ1-6	TGTGCCAGCAGCCCTGCCCTCGGACAGGGAAATTCACCCCTCCACTTT	CASSPALGQGNSPLHF
TRBV10-3	-	-	TRBJ1-1	TGTGCCTCACGGGGTTGGGGGAACACTGAAGCTTTCTTT	CASRGWGNTEAFF
TRBV6-6	-	TRBD1	TRBJ1-3	TGTGCCAGCAGTTACGGACAGGGTGGAAACACCATATATTTT	CASSYGQGGNTIYF
TRBV15	-	TRBD1	TRBJ1-6	TGTGCCACCAGCAAAAGGACAGGGCCATTCTCCTATAATTCACCCCTCCACTTT	CATSKRTGPFSYNSPLHF
TRBV30	-	TRBD1	TRBJ2-7	TGTGCCTACCGGGACAGCTACGAGCAGTACTTC	CAYRDSYEQYF